One sample yielded the 17 T cell receptor beta chains listed below, sequenced in a study of blood T cell repertoires in COVID-19. Generated by immunoSEQ multiplex PCR, the TCRdb table keeps only in-frame clones and is missing some. The data contain under 300,000 clones, about nine tenths of them singletons. Input material: PBMCs or T cells enriched from blood (not recorded which). Receptors were obtained from a woman between 35 and 50 years old who had recovered from COVID-19.

The chain uses TRBV3-1 (or the pseudogene TRBV3-2) and TRBJ1-1; D perhaps matches TRBD1 (5 bases). V was cut by 4 bases and J by 8 bases, with 14 bases left in between. In germline, CDR1 is LGHDT, CDR2 YNNKEL (reference sequence). There are 13 residues in the CDR3. The CDR3 here is CASSPTLQAEAFF. DNA of the CDR3: TGTGCCAGCAGCCCCACCTTACAGGCCGAAGCTTTCTTT.

V is TRBV12-5 and J is TRBJ2-7, with a possible D match to TRBD2 (5 bases). Per the germline V gene, CDR1 is LGHNT and CDR2 is FRNRAP. Trimming cost V 3 bases and J 6 bases, with 9 bases left between them. CDR3 length: 12 residues. The CDR3 DNA is TGTGCTAGTGGTTTCACACGGGGCGAGCAGTACTTC. This sequence encodes CASGFTRGEQYF.

The V and J genes are TRBV7-9 and TRBJ2-5; D possibly corresponds to TRBD2 (7 bases). With 2 bases removed from V and 2 bases from J, the gap between germline ends came to 15 bases. CDR3 length: 16 amino acids. CDR1 is SEHNR and CDR2 is FQNEAQ in the germline V gene (reference sequence). The CDR3 region has the DNA TGTGCCAGCAGCTTAAAGGGAGGGGGACTTCAAGAGACCCAGTACTTC. This translates into CASSLKGGGLQETQYF. Full variable domain (rest looked up from reference TRBV7-9 and TRBJ2-5): DTGVSQNPRHKITKRGQNVTFRCDPISEHNRLYWYRQTLGQGPEFLTYFQNEAQLEKSRLLSDRFSAERPKGSFSTLEIQRTEQGDSAMYLCASSLKGGGLQETQYFGPGTRLLVL.

The V gene is TRBV7-9, the J gene TRBJ1-1, with a possible D match to TRBD1 (5 bases). This CDR3 comprises 14 residues. The germline V gene encodes CDR1 SEHNR and CDR2 FQNEAQ (reference sequence). V was trimmed by 4 bases and J by 4 bases, leaving 13 bases between them. The CDR3 DNA follows: TGTGCCAGCAGCTGGGGCGGGGGGATCACTGAAGCTTTCTTT. Its translation: CASSWGGGITEAFF.

This chain links TRBV9 with TRBJ2-1; maybe TRBD2 (6 bases). Germline lookup yields CDR1 SGDLS and CDR2 YYNGEE. CDR3 length: 16 amino acids. Deletions cut 0 bases from V and 6 bases from J, with 16 bases between. CDR3 sequence reads: CASSVAVTGTVNEQFF. CDR3 DNA sequence: TGTGCCAGCAGCGTAGCCGTGACCGGGACTGTCAATGAGCAGTTCTTC.

CDR3 DNA sequence: TGTGCCAGTAGTGCGACAGGGGGCGCTAATGAAAAACTGTTTTTT. Its translation is CASSATGGANEKLFF. The rearrangement links TRBV19 to TRBJ1-4; 10 nucleotides align to TRBD1. This CDR3 comprises 15 residues. J lost 3 bases, V lost 5 bases, and 3 bases had no gene match. CDR1 and CDR2 (germline): LNHDA, SQIVND (reference sequence).

The V call is TRBV18, the J call TRBJ1-4; D possibly corresponds to TRBD1 (6 bases). The germline gives CDR1 KGHSH, CDR2 LQKENI. There are 12 residues in the CDR3. The germline V and J ends were trimmed by 4 bases and 8 bases, with 8 bases remaining between them. CDR3 nucleotide sequence: TGTGCCAGCTCACGGGACAACGAAAAACTGTTTTTT. Translating it yields CASSRDNEKLFF.

The chain carries TRBV19 and TRBJ2-3; 9 nucleotides agree with TRBD1. Trimming at V came to 5 bases and at J to 5 bases, leaving 5 bases not matched to a gene. CDR3 length: 14 amino acids. The germline gives CDR1 LNHDA, CDR2 SQIVND (reference sequence). The CDR3 loop is CASSVTGGEDTQYF. In nucleotides, the CDR3 is TGTGCCAGTAGTGTTACAGGGGGCGAAGATACGCAGTATTTT.

The chain carries TRBV2 and TRBJ1-5; no firm D call. The CDR3 spans 15 residues. Trimming shortened V by 4 bases and J by 2 bases, and 12 bases separated the two germline ends. Looked up from germline, CDR1 is SNHLY and CDR2 is FYNNEI. CDR3 amino acids: CASSGGQQGNQPQHF. The CDR3 nucleotides read TGTGCCAGCAGTGGTGGGCAGCAAGGCAATCAGCCCCAGCATTTT.

The rearrangement uses TRBV7-9 and TRBJ2-7, with D possibly matching TRBD1 (5 bases). From germline, CDR1 is SEHNR and CDR2 FQNEAQ (reference sequence). The CDR3 consists of 12 residues. The V and J ends lost 6 bases and 3 bases respectively, with 9 bases between them. As DNA, the CDR3 is TGTGCCAGCAGGACAGACGGCTACGAGCAGTACTTC. The encoded protein is CASRTDGYEQYF. Full variable domain (rest looked up from reference TRBV7-9 and TRBJ2-7): DTGVSQNPRHKITKRGQNVTFRCDPISEHNRLYWYRQTLGQGPEFLTYFQNEAQLEKSRLLSDRFSAERPKGSFSTLEIQRTEQGDSAMYLCASRTDGYEQYFGPGTRLTVT.

V usage is TRBV4-2 and J usage is TRBJ2-5; 9 bases line up with TRBD2. The germline V gene encodes CDR1 LGHNA and CDR2 YNFKEQ. The CDR3 is 16 amino acids. V lost 2 bases, J lost 2 bases, and 6 bases stayed unmatched. The CDR3 DNA reads as TGTGCCAGCAGCCAATTCGTAGCGGGGGTTCAAGAGACCCAGTACTTC. It translates to CASSQFVAGVQETQYF.

The chain links TRBV11-2 to TRBJ1-1; D remains ambiguous. Trimming took off 3 bases at V and 1 base at J, with 6 bases between the two ends. The length of the CDR3 is 13 residues. Germline values: CDR1 SGHAT, CDR2 FQNNGV. The CDR3 here is CASSLSGNTEAFF. The CDR3 nucleotides read TGTGCCAGCAGCTTGTCAGGGAACACTGAAGCTTTCTTT.

The chain carries TRBV27 and TRBJ1-5; 11 nucleotides agree with TRBD1. J gave up 4 bases and V 6 bases, and 5 bases lay outside the gene matches. The CDR3 has 15 residues. Germline V CDR1 and CDR2: MNHEY, SMNVEV (reference sequence). In DNA, the CDR3 is TGTGCCAGCAGGACGGGACAGGGGGAAAATCAGCCCCAGCATTTT. Protein sequence: CASRTGQGENQPQHF.

The V call is TRBV7-9, the J call TRBJ2-2; D is unresolved. This CDR3 is built from 14 residues. Trimming shortened V by 7 bases and J by 0 bases, and 9 bases separated the two germline ends. Germline-derived CDR1 and CDR2 are SEHNR and FQNEAQ (reference sequence). Written as DNA, the CDR3 is TGTGCCAGCAACCGACACTCGAACACCGGGGAGCTGTTTTTT. It specifies CASNRHSNTGELFF.

This rearrangement joins TRBV10-3 to TRBJ2-7; D not resolved. CDR1 ENHRY and CDR2 SYGVKD come from the germline V gene. The germline V and J ends were trimmed by 7 bases and 3 bases, with 19 bases remaining between them. There are 15 residues in the CDR3. The CDR3: CAIKAKSENHYEQYF. Written as DNA, the CDR3 is TGTGCCATCAAGGCCAAGAGCGAGAATCACTACGAGCAGTACTTC.

The gene calls are TRBV24-1 and TRBJ1-5, with D unclear. Trimming removed 1 base at V and 2 bases at J, with 8 bases between. Germline-derived CDR1 and CDR2 are KGHDR and SFDVKD. The CDR3 runs 15 residues. CDR3 in DNA: TGTGCCACCAGTGATTTCATCCCGGGCAATCAGCCCCAGCATTTT. The encoded protein is CATSDFIPGNQPQHF.

The rearrangement links TRBV10-3 to TRBJ2-7; D possibly corresponds to TRBD1 (5 bases). The V end lost 3 bases, the J end lost 1 base, and 16 bases lay between the germline ends. Germline V gene sequence: CDR1 ENHRY, CDR2 SYGVKD. This CDR3 is built from 16 residues. In nucleotides, the CDR3 is TGTGCCATCAGTGACCCCAACTTGGGGCCTTCCTACGAGCAGTACTTC. It codes for CAISDPNLGPSYEQYF.